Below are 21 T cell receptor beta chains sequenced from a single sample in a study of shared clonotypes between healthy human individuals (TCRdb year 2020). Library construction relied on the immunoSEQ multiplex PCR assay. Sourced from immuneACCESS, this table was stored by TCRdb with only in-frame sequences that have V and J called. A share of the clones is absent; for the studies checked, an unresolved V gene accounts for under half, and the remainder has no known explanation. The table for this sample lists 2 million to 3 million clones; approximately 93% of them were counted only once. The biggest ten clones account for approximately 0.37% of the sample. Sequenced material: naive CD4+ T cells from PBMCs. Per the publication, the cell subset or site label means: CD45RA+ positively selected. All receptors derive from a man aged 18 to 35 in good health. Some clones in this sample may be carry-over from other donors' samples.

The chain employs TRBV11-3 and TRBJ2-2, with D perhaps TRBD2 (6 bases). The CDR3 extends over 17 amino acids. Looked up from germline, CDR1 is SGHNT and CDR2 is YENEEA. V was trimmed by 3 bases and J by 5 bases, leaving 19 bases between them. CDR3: CASSLARGGTGTGELFF. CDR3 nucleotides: TGTGCCAGCAGCTTGGCCCGGGGAGGAACGGGGACCGGGGAGCTGTTTTTT. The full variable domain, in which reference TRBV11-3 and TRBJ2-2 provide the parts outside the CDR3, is EAGVVQSPRYKIIEKKQPVAFWCNPISGHNTLYWYLQNLGQGPELLIRYENEEAVDDSQLPKDRFSAERLKGVDSTLKIQPAELGDSAVYLCASSLARGGTGTGELFFGEGSRLTVL.

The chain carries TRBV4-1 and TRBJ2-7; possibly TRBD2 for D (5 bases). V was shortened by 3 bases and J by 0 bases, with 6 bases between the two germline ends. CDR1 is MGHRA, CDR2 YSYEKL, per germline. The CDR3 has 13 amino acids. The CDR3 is CASSHRDSYEQYF. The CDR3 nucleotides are TGCGCCAGCAGCCACCGGGACTCCTACGAGCAGTACTTC.

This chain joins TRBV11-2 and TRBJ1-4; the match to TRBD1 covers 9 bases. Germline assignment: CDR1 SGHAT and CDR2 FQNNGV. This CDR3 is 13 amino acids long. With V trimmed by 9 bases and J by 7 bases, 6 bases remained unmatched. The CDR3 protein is CARQGARGEKLFF. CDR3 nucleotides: TGTGCCAGACAGGGGGCCAGGGGTGAAAAACTGTTTTTT. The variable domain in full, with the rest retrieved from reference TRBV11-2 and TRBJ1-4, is EAGVAQSPRYKIIEKRQSVAFWCNPISGHATLYWYQQILGQGPKLLIQFQNNGVVDDSQLPKDRFSAERLKGVDSTLKIQPAKLEDSAVYLCARQGARGEKLFFGSGTQLSVL.

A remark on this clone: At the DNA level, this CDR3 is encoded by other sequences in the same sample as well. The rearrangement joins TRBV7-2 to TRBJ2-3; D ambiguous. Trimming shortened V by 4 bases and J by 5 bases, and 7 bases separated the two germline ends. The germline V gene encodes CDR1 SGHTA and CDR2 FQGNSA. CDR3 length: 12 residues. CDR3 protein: CASSSTLDTQYF. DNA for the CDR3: TGTGCCAGCAGCTCGACTCTAGATACGCAGTATTTT.

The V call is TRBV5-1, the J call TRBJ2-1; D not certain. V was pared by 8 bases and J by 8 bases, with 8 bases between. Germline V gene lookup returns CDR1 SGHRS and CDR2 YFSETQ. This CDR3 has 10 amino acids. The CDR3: CASMVDEQFF. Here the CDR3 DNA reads TGCGCCAGTATGGTGGATGAGCAGTTCTTC.

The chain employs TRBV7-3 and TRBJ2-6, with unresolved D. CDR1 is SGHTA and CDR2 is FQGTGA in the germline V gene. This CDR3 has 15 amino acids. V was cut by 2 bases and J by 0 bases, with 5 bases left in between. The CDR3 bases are TGTGCCAGCAGCTTACTTATCTCTGGGGCCAACGTCCTGACTTTC. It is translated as CASSLLISGANVLTF.

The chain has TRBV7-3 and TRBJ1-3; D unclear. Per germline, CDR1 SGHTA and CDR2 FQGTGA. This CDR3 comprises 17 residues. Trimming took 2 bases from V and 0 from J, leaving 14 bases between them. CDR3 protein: CASSLYRFVRSGNTIYF. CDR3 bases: TGTGCCAGCAGCTTATACCGATTTGTACGCTCTGGAAACACCATATATTTT.

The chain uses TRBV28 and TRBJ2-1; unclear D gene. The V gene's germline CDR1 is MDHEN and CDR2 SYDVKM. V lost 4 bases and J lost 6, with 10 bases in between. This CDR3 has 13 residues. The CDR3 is CASSSLAANEQFF. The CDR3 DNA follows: TGTGCCAGCAGTTCTTTGGCGGCCAATGAGCAGTTCTTC.

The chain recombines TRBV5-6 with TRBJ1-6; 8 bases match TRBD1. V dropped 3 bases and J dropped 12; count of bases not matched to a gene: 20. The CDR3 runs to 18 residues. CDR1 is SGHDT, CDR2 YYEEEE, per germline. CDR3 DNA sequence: TGTGCCAGCAGCTCGACTGTTCCCGGCTCGGACAGGGTCAAACCCCTCCACTTT. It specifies CASSSTVPGSDRVKPLHF.

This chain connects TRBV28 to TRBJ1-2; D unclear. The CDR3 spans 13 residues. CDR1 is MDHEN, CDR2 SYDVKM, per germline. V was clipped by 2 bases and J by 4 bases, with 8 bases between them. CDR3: CASSLGNSYGYTF. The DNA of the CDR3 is TGTGCCAGCAGTTTAGGTAACAGCTATGGCTACACCTTC.

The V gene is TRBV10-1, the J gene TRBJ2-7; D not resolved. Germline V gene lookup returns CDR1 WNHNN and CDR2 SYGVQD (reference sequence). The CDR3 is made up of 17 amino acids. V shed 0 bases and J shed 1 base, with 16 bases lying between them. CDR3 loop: CASSESVMYSVSYEQYF. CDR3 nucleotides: TGCGCCAGCAGTGAGTCCGTAATGTATAGTGTGTCCTACGAGCAGTACTTC.

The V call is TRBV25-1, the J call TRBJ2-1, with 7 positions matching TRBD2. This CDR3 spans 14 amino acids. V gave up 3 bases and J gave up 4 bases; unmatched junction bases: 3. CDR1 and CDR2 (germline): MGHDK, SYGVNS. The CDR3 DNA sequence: TGTGCCAGCAGTGATGCGGGAGCGTACAATGAGCAGTTCTTC. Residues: CASSDAGAYNEQFF.

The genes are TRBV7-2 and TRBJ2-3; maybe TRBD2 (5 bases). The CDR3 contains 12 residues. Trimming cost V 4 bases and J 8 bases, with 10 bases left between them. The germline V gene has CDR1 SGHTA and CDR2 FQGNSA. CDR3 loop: CASSSTAGTQYF. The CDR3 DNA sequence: TGTGCCAGCAGCTCGACTGCGGGTACGCAGTATTTT.

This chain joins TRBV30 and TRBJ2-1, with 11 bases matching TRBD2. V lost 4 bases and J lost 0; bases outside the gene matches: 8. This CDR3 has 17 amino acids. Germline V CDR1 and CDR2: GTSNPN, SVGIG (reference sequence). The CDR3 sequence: CAWKSTSGSISYNEQFF. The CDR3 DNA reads TGTGCCTGGAAATCAACTAGCGGGAGCATCTCCTACAATGAGCAGTTCTTC.

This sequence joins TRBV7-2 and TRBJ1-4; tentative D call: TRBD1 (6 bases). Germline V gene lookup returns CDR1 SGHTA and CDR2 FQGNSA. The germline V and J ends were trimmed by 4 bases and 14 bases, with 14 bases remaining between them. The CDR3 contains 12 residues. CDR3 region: CASSSLAGALFF. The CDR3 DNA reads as TGTGCCAGCAGCTCCCTGGCGGGGGCCCTGTTTTTT.

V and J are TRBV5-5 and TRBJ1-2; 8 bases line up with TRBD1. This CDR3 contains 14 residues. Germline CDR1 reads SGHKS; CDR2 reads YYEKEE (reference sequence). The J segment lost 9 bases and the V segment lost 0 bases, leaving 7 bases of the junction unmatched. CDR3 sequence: CASSLAGTGISYTF. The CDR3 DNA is TGTGCCAGCAGCTTGGCCGGGACAGGAATAAGCTACACCTTC.

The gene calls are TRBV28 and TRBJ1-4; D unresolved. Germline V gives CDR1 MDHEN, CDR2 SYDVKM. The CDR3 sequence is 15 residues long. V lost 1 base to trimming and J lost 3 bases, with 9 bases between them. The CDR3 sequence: CASSLLDRANEKLFF. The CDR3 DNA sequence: TGTGCCAGCAGTTTATTGGATAGGGCTAATGAAAAACTGTTTTTT.

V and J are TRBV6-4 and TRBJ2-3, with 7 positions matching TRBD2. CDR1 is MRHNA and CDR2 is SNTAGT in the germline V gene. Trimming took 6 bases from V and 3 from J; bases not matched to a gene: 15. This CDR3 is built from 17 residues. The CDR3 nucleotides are TGTGCCAGCAGCCAACACGGGGCGGGAGCTATGACAGATACGCAGTATTTT. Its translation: CASSQHGAGAMTDTQYF.

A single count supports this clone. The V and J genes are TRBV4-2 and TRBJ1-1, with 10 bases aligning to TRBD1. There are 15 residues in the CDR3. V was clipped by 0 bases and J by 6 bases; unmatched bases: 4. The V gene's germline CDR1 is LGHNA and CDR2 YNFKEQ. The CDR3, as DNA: TGTGCCAGCAGCCAAGAGGGGACAGGGGCGCCTGAAGCTTTCTTT. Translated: CASSQEGTGAPEAFF.

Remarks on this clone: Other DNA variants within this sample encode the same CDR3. The CDR3 region is CSVVGQFTDTQYF. The CDR3 region has the DNA TGCAGCGTTGTGGGCCAGTTCACAGATACGCAGTATTTT. This chain links TRBV29-1 with TRBJ2-3, with D hard to call. Germline-derived CDR1 and CDR2 are SQVTM and ANQGSEA. Trimming left V 4 bases short and J 2 bases short, with 10 bases between. The CDR3 consists of 13 residues.

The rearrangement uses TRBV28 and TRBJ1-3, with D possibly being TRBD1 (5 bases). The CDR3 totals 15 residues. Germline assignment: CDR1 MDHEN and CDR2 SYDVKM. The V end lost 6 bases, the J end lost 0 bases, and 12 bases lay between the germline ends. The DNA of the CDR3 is TGTGCCAGCAGAGTTCCAGGGATCTCTGGAAACACCATATATTTT. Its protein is CASRVPGISGNTIYF.